Shown below are 4 T cell receptor beta chains from a single sample sequenced in a study of blood T cell repertoires in COVID-19 (dated by TCRdb to the early 2020s). The library came from the immunoSEQ multiplex PCR assay. The table comes from immuneACCESS by way of TCRdb, which keeps in-frame sequences with V and J called. Part of the clones is missing from these tables; in studies checked, under half for an unresolved V gene and the rest for unknown reasons. For this sample the table gives 150,000 to 200,000 clones, of which around four fifths were detected only once. Together, the top ten hold roughly 15% of the sample. Sequencing was carried out using peripheral blood. The receptors shown here come from a woman in her 70s with COVID-19, enrolled during active disease.

The J gene is TRBJ2-7, the V gene TRBV3-1 (or the pseudogene TRBV3-2); 13 bases line up with TRBD2. The CDR3 runs 16 residues. The trim removed 3 bases at V and 2 bases at J, leaving 4 bases unmatched. Germline V gene lookup returns CDR1 LGHDT and CDR2 YNNKEL (reference sequence). The CDR3 sequence: CASSHTTSGRAYEQYF. DNA of the CDR3: TGTGCCAGCAGCCATACCACTAGCGGGAGGGCCTACGAGCAGTACTTC.

J is TRBJ2-5 and V is TRBV12-3 or TRBV12-4; D call uncertain. Trimming pared 10 bases from V and 5 bases from J, leaving 11 bases between. The CDR3 consists of 11 residues. The DNA of the CDR3 is TGTGCCACTGCCGTTCGGGAGACCCAGTACTTC. This sequence encodes CATAVRETQYF.

The chain joins TRBV28 to TRBJ1-1, with 9 nucleotides matching TRBD1. The V segment lost 6 bases and the J segment 5 bases; nucleotides outside the gene matches: 7. Germline V gives CDR1 MDHEN, CDR2 SYDVKM. This CDR3 is built from 14 residues. The CDR3 here is CASRPSGTGTEAFF. CDR3 sequence (DNA): TGTGCCAGCAGGCCTTCGGGGACAGGGACTGAAGCTTTCTTT.

This chain joins TRBV20-1 and TRBJ1-2; the D is unclear. The CDR3 sequence is 16 residues long. V lost 3 bases to trimming and J lost 2 bases, with 19 bases between them. CDR1 is DFQATT and CDR2 is SNEGSKA in the germline V gene (reference sequence). The CDR3 spells CSASRQRRGLNYGYTF. The CDR3 DNA reads TGCAGTGCTAGTAGGCAGCGCCGGGGATTGAACTATGGCTACACCTTC.